The 5 T cell receptor beta chains below were found in one sample sequenced in a study of blood T cell repertoires in COVID-19. TCRdb keeps only in-frame clones here, not all; method: immunoSEQ multiplex PCR. The table shows 100,000 to 150,000 clones, with around 87% occurring only once. Sequencing was performed on peripheral blood. These receptor sequences come from a man aged 65-85 years with active or convalescent COVID-19.

The V call is TRBV9, the J call TRBJ2-5, with D perhaps TRBD2 (7 bases). This CDR3 comprises 16 residues. With 3 bases removed from V and 2 bases from J, the gap between germline ends came to 17 bases. The germline gives CDR1 SGDLS, CDR2 YYNGEE. The CDR3 DNA reads as TGTGCCAGCAGCGCCGAGGGGGGGAGGATTCAAGAGACCCAGTACTTC. This encodes CASSAEGGRIQETQYF.

V and J are TRBV28 and TRBJ2-1; 8 nucleotides match TRBD1. Per germline, CDR1 MDHEN and CDR2 SYDVKM. V lost 5 bases, J lost 2 bases, and 5 bases stayed unmatched. This CDR3 spans 15 amino acids. CDR3 bases: TGTGCCAGCAGTCCTGGACAGGGAGCCTACAATGAGCAGTTCTTC. It yields the protein CASSPGQGAYNEQFF.

CDR3 sequence reads: CASSELGTGDISYEQYF. Written as DNA, the CDR3 is TGTGCCAGCAGTGAATTGGGGACAGGGGATATTTCCTACGAGCAGTACTTC. The chain couples TRBV6-1 to TRBJ2-7; 10 bases match TRBD1. The CDR3 has 17 amino acids. Germline trimming cut 2 bases from V and 1 base from J; bases unmatched to any gene: 8. Germline V CDR1 and CDR2: MNHNS, SASEGT.

This chain connects TRBV4-2 to TRBJ2-2; 13 nucleotides agree with TRBD2. The CDR3 runs 17 residues. V shed 2 bases and J 8 bases; nucleotides not matched to a gene: 8. CDR1 LGHNA and CDR2 YNFKEQ come from the germline V gene. CDR3 region: CASSQPPGLAGSGELFF. The CDR3 region has the DNA TGTGCCAGCAGCCAACCGCCGGGACTAGCGGGAAGTGGGGAGCTGTTTTTT.

V usage is TRBV14 and J usage is TRBJ1-2; D remains unclear. The CDR3 contains 14 residues. With 0 bases removed from V and 4 bases from J, the gap between germline ends came to 9 bases. Germline V gene data show CDR1 as SGHDN and CDR2 as FVKESK. For the CDR3, the DNA is TGTGCCAGCAGCCAAGATGAGTTCCCCTATGGCTACACCTTC. It specifies CASSQDEFPYGYTF.